This entry is about one TCR beta chain. This clone's antigen is unknown. Base-call qualities are not available, and no considerably larger clone is one nucleotide away. The method behind the library was 5' RACE. The reads were generated on an Illumina HiSeq 2500. A second PCR of roughly 6 to 12 cycles was run with a J-beta primer mix and a sample-barcoded 5' primer. Each TCR beta cDNA molecule received a unique molecular identifier from a template-switch 5' adaptor carrying 12 random nucleotides. Each sample yielded at least 2.5 million CDR3-containing paired-end reads. The Mint cDNA synthesis kit, primed by a TRBC-specific oligonucleotide, was used to synthesize first-strand cDNA from all RNA. Following uracil-DNA glycosylase treatment, all cDNA underwent a first 18-cycle PCR with the universal primers M1SS and BC2_uni_R. Processing in the source paper ran as follows. For normalization, 1 million high-quality reads, each with a distinct molecular identifier, were randomly selected from each sample. Reads with shared molecular identifiers were discarded instead of being binned into consensus sequences. MiTCR, run with a Q25 quality threshold and the strictest error-elimination algorithm, handled CDR3 identification, clonotype clustering and error correction. A nonparametric unseen species model using Euler transformation provided a lower-bound estimate of total TCR beta diversity. TCRdb passed the public sequencing reads through fastp at Q25 and MiXCR, retaining productive beta sequences. Every entry covers one CDR3 protein and lists the most common genes and DNA from its rows. The V and J calls here are based on TCRdb, not the publication. This sample is represented by around 800,000 distinct CDR3 sequences; 25% to 30% of them were singletons. 2.5% to 3.5% of the sample lies in the top ten.

According to the germline V gene, CDR1 reads MNHNS and CDR2 reads SASEGT. The CDR3 has 15 amino acids, counting the end cysteine and phenylalanine. This entry keeps only the CDR3 DNA: 45 bases, framed from base 1. The V end loses 5 bases and the J end loses 2 bases, and a stretch of 15 bases separates them. The sample comes from a study of blood T cells in healthy people across ages (dated by TCRdb to between 2015 and 2016). A note on the overall study: Template switching captured roughly one uniquely barcoded TCR beta cDNA molecule per two T cells in model experiments. Age-related changes in TCR beta repertoire diversity were measured in the study by deep sequencing normalized with unique cDNA molecular identifiers. Four age groups were formed from the donors: young (average approximately 15 years), middle-aged (approximately 40), aged (roughly 59) and long-lived (less than 85). Two additional independent replicas of 1 million unique cDNA reads from the same blood draw were analyzed for two donors (one aged 18 to 30 and one aged 80 or older). Study-wide findings and limitations: Estimates of total diversity based on one million sequenced T cells were regarded as lower bounds and as underestimates. Because profiling used bulk unsorted PBMCs, naive and antigen-experienced compartments could not be compared conclusively. Compared with the aged group, more naive CD4+ T cells, fewer expanded clones and increased TCR diversity were shown by the long-lived group, suggesting age selection. As age increased, observed TCR beta diversity per million T cells dropped in a roughly linear way, and a significant reduction was already evident by age about 40. Because donor CMV infection status was unknown, age-related changes in expanded clonotypes were potentially confounded. The percentage of naive T cells measured by flow cytometry correlated strongly with observed TCR beta diversity.

Systemically healthy Caucasian individuals from Russia, roughly 40 in total and aged 6 to 90 years, were included as donors. Approximately 9.7 milliliters of peripheral blood were drawn from each donor into EDTA-treated Vacutainer tubes. Ficoll-Paque density-gradient centrifugation was used to isolate PBMCs, with at least 7 million obtained per sample. Total RNA, at least 6 micrograms per sample, was extracted from PBMCs with Trizol reagent. Naive CD45RAhigh/CD27high T cell percentages were measured by flow cytometry on a PBMC aliquot from every donor. These data also formed part of another study, on T cells of mothers and their children. Reported in the second study: Nine systemically healthy Caucasian individuals served as donors, namely three mothers together with their six children. cDNA synthesis used all of the extracted RNA, with roughly 1.6 ug of RNA in each 15 ul reaction. In the second PCR, the M1S primer added sample barcodes and 2-4 random nucleotides. Each mother yielded over 9.5 million TCR beta CDR3 reads and each child 2.5 million to 3 million reads. In both related and unrelated pairs, thymic selection shapes the output of TCR recombination in a similar way, with inherited differences having only a minor effect. Related mother-child pairs always showed normalized repertoire overlap that was slightly higher than in unrelated mother-child pairs, though the difference was never significant. Persistent microchimeric T cell clones were not detected, at a sensitivity of 95 to 100 clones per million clonotypes. To look for features that set related mother-child pairs apart from unrelated individuals, the researchers ran deep NGS to compare the TCR beta repertoires of mothers and children. The mean age was 40 +/- 4 years for the mothers and approximately 11 +/- 4 years for the children. After adapters were ligated using NEBNext reagents, the libraries underwent 100+100 nt paired-end sequencing on an Illumina HiSeq 2000. To prevent cross-contamination, the mother and child libraries were prepared a month apart and were sequenced in separate runs. Between about 500,000 and 2,100,000 distinct TCR beta clonotypes were identified per donor. Naive TCR beta clonotypes were estimated from low-frequency clonotypes matched to each donor's FACS-determined naive share, without sorting.

The receptor was derived from a boy between 10 and 17 years old in good health. The sequence is built from TRBV6-1 and TRBJ2-5; the D segment could be TRBD1, given 6 matching bases. Material: blood. The DNA sequence is as follows: TGTGCCAGCAGTACAAGAGGGGGTAGACAAGAGACCCAGTACTTC. Its protein is CASSTRGGRQETQYF.